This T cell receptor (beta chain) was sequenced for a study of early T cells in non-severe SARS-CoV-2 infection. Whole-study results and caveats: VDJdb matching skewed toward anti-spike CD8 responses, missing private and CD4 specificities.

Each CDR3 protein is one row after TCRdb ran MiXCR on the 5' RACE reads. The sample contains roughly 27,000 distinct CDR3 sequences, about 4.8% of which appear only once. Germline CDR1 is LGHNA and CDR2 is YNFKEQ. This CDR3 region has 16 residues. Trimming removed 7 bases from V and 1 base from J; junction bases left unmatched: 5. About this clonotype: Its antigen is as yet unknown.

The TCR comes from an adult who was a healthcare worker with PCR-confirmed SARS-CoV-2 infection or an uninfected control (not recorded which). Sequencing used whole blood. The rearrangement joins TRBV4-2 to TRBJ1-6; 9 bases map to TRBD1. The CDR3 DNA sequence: TGTGCCAGCAACTGGGACAGGGAATCCTATAATTCACCCCTCCACTTT. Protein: CASNWDRESYNSPLHF.